This is a list of T cell receptor beta chains from one sample in a study of T cell repertoires in cytomegalovirus infection. One entry per CDR3 protein results from TCRdb running MiXCR on the reads. Of around 190,000 distinct CDR3 sequences in the sample, approximately 15% were seen once. The specimen was PBMCs. These receptors were collected from a human donor in good health (CMV status not recorded). Some clones in this sample may be carry-over from other donors' samples. Both conserved end residues are part of each CDR3. The order of the fields is CDR3 DNA, CDR3 protein, V gene, D gene, clone size, J gene. The D gene is left open where the match is weak. Not all rows give a size; the values are once, few, many and, for expanded clones, a class.

cdr3_nt: TGTGCCAGCAAAGGAAACACCATATATTTT
cdr3_aa: CASKGNTIYF
v_call: TRBV2
d_call: -
clone_size: -
j_call: TRBJ1-3

cdr3_nt: TGTGCCAGCAAGCAGGGGGCTGATGGCTACACCTTC
cdr3_aa: CASKQGADGYTF
v_call: TRBV7-2
d_call: TRBD1
clone_size: many
j_call: TRBJ1-2

cdr3_nt: TGTGCCATCAGTGGAGGGGCAGGGGACGAGCAGTACTTC
cdr3_aa: CAISGGAGDEQYF
v_call: TRBV10-3
d_call: -
clone_size: few
j_call: TRBJ2-7

cdr3_nt: TGTGCCAGCAGCCAACCAGCGGAGACCCAGTACTTC
cdr3_aa: CASSQPAETQYF
v_call: TRBV7-6
d_call: -
clone_size: many
j_call: TRBJ2-5

cdr3_nt: TGTGCCAGCAGTTGGGGGGGCGATGAGCAGTTCTTC
cdr3_aa: CASSWGGDEQFF
v_call: TRBV6-2/TRBV6-3
d_call: -
clone_size: -
j_call: TRBJ2-1

cdr3_nt: TGCAGCGAGGTAAAACACAATGAGCAGTTCTTC
cdr3_aa: CSEVKHNEQFF
v_call: TRBV29-1
d_call: -
clone_size: -
j_call: TRBJ2-1

cdr3_nt: TGTGCCAGCAGTCTTTCGGGACGTTCCGAGCAGTACTTC
cdr3_aa: CASSLSGRSEQYF
v_call: TRBV12-3/TRBV12-4
d_call: -
clone_size: -
j_call: TRBJ2-7

cdr3_nt: TGCGCCAGCAGCTTGGCCAGTGGGGGTGCGTTTGAGCAGTTCTTC
cdr3_aa: CASSLASGGAFEQFF
v_call: TRBV5-1
d_call: -
clone_size: few
j_call: TRBJ2-1

cdr3_nt: TGTGCCAGCAGCTTACAAAACAGAGAGACCCAGTACTTC
cdr3_aa: CASSLQNRETQYF
v_call: TRBV7-9
d_call: -
clone_size: many
j_call: TRBJ2-5

cdr3_nt: TGTGCTAGTGGTTTGGCACACCCCCCGGGACAGAGTTACGAGCAGTACTTC
cdr3_aa: CASGLAHPPGQSYEQYF
v_call: TRBV12-5
d_call: TRBD1
clone_size: few
j_call: TRBJ2-7

cdr3_nt: TGTGCCAGCAGCGGACCGATGAACACTGAAGCTTTCTTT
cdr3_aa: CASSGPMNTEAFF
v_call: TRBV28
d_call: -
clone_size: many
j_call: TRBJ1-1

cdr3_nt: TGTGCCAGCAGTTTCCGGTACAATCAGCCCCAGCATTTT
cdr3_aa: CASSFRYNQPQHF
v_call: TRBV27
d_call: -
clone_size: few
j_call: TRBJ1-5